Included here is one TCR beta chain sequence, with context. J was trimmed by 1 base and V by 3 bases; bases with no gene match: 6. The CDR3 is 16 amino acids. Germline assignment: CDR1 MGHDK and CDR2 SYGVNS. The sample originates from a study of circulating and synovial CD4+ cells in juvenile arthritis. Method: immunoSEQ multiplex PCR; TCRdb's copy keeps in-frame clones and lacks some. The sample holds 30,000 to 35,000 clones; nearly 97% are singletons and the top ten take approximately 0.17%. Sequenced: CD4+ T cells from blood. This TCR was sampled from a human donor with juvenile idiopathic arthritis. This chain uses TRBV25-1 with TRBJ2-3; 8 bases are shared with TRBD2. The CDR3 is CASSDLPGGGTDTQYF. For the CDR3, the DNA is TGTGCCAGCAGTGATTTGCCGGGGGGGGGCACAGATACGCAGTATTTT.